This T cell receptor beta chain was retrieved from a study of blood T cell repertoires in COVID-19. Only in-frame clones appear in the TCRdb table, and some are missing; sequencing was by immunoSEQ multiplex PCR. The sample contains roughly 300,000 clones, 85% of which appear only once. V lost 1 base to trimming and J lost 6 bases, with 15 bases between them. The CDR3 has 15 amino acids. Germline assignment: CDR1 MNHNS and CDR2 SASEGT. V gene TRBV6-1 combines with J gene TRBJ1-2, with a possible D match to TRBD1 (6 bases). This receptor was identified in a human donor in a cohort sampled during active COVID-19. Sequences were obtained from peripheral blood. DNA of the CDR3: TGTGCCAGCAGTGAAGGGGGGCCGGGAAGGGATGGCTACACCTTC. Protein product: CASSEGGPGRDGYTF.